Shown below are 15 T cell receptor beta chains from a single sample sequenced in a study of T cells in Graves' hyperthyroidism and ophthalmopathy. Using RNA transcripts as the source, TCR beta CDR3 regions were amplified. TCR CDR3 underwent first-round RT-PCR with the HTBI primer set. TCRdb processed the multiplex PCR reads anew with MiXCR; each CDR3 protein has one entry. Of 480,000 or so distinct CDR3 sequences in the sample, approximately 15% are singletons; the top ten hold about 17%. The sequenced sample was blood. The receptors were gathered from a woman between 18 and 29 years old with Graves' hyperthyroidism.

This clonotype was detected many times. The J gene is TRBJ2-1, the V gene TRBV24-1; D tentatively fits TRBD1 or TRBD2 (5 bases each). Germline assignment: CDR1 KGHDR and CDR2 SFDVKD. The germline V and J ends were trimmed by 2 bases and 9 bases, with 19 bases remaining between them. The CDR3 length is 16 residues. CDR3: CATSDSGTRKGGEQFF. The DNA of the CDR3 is TGTGCCACCAGTGATTCCGGGACCAGGAAAGGTGGTGAGCAGTTCTTC.

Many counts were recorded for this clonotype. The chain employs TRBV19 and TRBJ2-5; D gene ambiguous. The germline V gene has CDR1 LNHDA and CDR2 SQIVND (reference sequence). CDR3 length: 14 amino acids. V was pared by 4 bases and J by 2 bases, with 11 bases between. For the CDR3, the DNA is TGTGCCAGTAGTAGAATGTCGACACAAGAGACCCAGTACTTC. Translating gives CASSRMSTQETQYF.

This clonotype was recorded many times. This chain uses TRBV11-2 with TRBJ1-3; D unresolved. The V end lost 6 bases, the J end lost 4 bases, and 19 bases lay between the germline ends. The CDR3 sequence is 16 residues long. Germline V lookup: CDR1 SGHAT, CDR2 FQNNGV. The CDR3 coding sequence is TGTGCCAGCAGACGAACTGTCGAAGTAGGGGGAAACACCATATATTTT. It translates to CASRRTVEVGGNTIYF.

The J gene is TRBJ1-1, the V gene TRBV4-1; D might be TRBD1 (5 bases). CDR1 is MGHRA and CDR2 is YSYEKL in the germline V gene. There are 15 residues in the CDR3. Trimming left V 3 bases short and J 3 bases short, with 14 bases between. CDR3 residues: CASSQERGSYTEAFF. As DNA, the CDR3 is TGCGCCAGCAGCCAGGAACGGGGCAGCTACACTGAAGCTTTCTTT.

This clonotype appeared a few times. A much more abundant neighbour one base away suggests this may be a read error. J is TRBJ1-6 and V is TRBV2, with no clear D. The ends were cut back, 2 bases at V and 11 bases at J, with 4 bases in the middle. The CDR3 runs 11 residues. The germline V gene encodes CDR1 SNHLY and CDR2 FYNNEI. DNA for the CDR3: TGTGCCAGCAGTGAATTAGCACCCCTCCACTTT. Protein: CASSELAPLHF.

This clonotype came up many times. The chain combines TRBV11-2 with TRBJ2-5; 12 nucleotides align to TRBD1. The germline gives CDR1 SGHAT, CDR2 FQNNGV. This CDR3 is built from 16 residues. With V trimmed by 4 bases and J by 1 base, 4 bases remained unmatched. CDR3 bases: TGTGCCAGCAGCTCCCGGGACAGGGGGCTCCAAGAGACCCAGTACTTC. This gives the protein CASSSRDRGLQETQYF.

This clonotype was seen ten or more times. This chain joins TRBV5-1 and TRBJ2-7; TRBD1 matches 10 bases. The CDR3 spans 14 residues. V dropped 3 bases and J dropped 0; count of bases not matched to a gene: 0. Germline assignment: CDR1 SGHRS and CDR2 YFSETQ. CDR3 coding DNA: TGCGCCAGCAGCTGGGACAGGGGCTCCTACGAGCAGTACTTC. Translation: CASSWDRGSYEQYF.

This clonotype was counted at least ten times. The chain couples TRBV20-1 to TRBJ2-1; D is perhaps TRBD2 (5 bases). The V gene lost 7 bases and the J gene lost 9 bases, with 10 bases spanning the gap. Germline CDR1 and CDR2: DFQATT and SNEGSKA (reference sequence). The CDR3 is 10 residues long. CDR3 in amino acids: CSVSGGEQFF. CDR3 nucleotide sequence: TGCAGTGTGAGCGGTGGTGAGCAGTTCTTC.

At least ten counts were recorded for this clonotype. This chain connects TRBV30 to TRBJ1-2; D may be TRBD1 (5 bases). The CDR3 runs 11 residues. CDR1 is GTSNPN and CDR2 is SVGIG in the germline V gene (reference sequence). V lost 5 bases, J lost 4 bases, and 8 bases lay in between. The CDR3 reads CAWGDLYGYTF. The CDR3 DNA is TGTGCCTGGGGGGACCTCTATGGCTACACCTTC.

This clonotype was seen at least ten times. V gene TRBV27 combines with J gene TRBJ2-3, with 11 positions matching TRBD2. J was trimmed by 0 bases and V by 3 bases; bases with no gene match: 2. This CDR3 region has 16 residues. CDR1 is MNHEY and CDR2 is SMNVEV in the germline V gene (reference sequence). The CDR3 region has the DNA TGTGCCAGCAGTTTCGGGACTAGCGGAAGCACAGATACGCAGTATTTT. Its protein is CASSFGTSGSTDTQYF.

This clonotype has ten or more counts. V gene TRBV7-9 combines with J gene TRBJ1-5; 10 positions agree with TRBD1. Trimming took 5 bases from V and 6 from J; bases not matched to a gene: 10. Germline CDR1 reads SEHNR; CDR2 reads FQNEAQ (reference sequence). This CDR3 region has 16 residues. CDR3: CASSPGDRGGGQPQHF. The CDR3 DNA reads TGTGCCAGCAGCCCGGGGGACAGGGGAGGGGGTCAGCCCCAGCATTTT.

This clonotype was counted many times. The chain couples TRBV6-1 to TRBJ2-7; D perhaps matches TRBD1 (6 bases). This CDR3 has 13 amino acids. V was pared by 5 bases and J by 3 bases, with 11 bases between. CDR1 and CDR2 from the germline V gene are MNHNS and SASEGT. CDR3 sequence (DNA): TGTGCCAGCAGTCTTAGACAGGACTACGAGCAGTACGTC. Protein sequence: CASSLRQDYEQYV.

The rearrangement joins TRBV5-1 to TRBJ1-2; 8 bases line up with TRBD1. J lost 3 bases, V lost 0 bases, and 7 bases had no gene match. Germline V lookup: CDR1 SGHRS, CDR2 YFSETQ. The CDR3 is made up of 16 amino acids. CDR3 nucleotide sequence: TGCGCCAGCAGCTTGGTGGTGACAGGGGTTGACTATGGCTACACCTTC. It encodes CASSLVVTGVDYGYTF.

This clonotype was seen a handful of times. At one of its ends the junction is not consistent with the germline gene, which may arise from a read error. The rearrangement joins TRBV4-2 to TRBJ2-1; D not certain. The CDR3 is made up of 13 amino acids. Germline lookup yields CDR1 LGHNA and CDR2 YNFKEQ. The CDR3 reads CASSDGPYSEQFF. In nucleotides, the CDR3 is TGTGCCAGCAGCGATGGGCCTTACAGTGAGCAGTTCTTC.

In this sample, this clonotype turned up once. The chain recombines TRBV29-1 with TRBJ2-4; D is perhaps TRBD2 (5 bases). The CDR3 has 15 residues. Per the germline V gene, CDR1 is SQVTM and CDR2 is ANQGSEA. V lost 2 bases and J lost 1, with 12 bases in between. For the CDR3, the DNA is TGCAGCGTTGAATTCTCTTGGAGGGCCAAAAACATTCAGTACTTC. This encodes CSVEFSWRAKNIQYF.